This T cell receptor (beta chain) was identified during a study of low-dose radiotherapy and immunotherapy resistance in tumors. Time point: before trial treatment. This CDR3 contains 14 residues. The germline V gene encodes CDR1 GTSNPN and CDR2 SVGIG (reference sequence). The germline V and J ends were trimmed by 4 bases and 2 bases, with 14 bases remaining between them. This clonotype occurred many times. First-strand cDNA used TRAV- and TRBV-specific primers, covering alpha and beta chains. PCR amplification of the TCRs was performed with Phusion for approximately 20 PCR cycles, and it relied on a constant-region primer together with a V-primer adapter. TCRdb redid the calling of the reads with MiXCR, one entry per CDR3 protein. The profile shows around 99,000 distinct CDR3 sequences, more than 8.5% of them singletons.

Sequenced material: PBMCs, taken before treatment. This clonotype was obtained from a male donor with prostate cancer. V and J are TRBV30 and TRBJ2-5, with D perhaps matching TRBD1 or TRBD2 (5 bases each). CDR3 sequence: CAWTPGGLQETQYF. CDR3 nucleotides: TGTGCCTGGACCCCTGGGGGATTACAAGAGACCCAGTACTTC.